The TCR beta chain described here comes from a study of CD8+CD57+ T cells in acquired aplastic anemia. Study-wide context: When averaged, DNA from sorted CD4+ and CD8+ cells came to 3 to 3.5 ug.

Note on this clonotype: Antigen specificity is unknown. One end of the junction fails to match germline, which may point to a read error.

Study findings and constraints: Overlap between patients and controls comprised about 30 CD8+ CDR3 sequences. Statistical testing detected no significant gap in CD8+ Simpson's diversity between patients and controls.

The germline gives CDR1 SGHAT, CDR2 FQNNGV. The CDR3 consists of 15 residues. It was genomic DNA that served as the template for profiling TCR beta VDJ and CDR3. TCRdb redid the calling of the reads with MiXCR, one entry per CDR3 protein. The sample includes around 250,000 distinct CDR3 sequences, 55% to 60% of them seen just once. The chain recombines TRBV11-2 with TRBJ2-3, with D maybe TRBD1 (6 bases). The clonotype comes from a human donor with severe aplastic anemia or a healthy control (not recorded which). Material for sequencing was sorted CD4+, CD8+, or CD8+CD57+ T cells (not recorded which) from PBMCs. CDR3 amino acids: CASSLDGSKGDTHYF. The CDR3 region has the DNA TGTGCCAGCAGCCTAGATGGTTCCAAGGGGGATACGCACTATTTT.